This T cell receptor (beta chain) is from a study of response to subunit inactivated influenza vaccine (dated by TCRdb to the late 2010s). Regarding the research as a whole: Deep quantitative profiling of the T cell receptor repertoire was used in the study to follow responses to a trivalent subunit inactivated influenza vaccine. The investigation overall reported the following: According to the authors, only a limited number of new T cells may be recruited by each seasonal influenza vaccination.

As regards this clonotype: This clone's antigen is unknown. The input lacks base qualities; no much larger clone sits a single base away.

Libraries were made using RT-PCR. For sequencing, an Illumina HiSeq 2500 was employed. Clones were called with MiXCR by TCRdb after fastp trimmed the public reads at Q25, and only in-frame beta chains were retained. Rows matching on CDR3 protein sequence are summarized as one entry with the most common DNA and genes. This sample lists about 240,000 distinct CDR3 sequences; 10% to 15% were detected once. The ten top clones hold over 6.5% of the sample. V ends up 4 bases short and J 3 bases short, with an unmatched junction base count of 12. CDR1 DFQATT and CDR2 SNEGSKA were looked up in the germline V gene (reference sequence). The CDR3 measures 17 amino acids from cysteine to phenylalanine. Only the CDR3 DNA is retained, 51 bases long and in frame from the first base.

The clonotype originates from a middle-aged man who received an inactivated influenza vaccine. Donor details come from another sample of the same person, matched by shared clones. Rearrangement joined TRBV20-1 to TRBJ2-1; TRBD2 matches 10 bases in the middle. Sequencing was performed on non-naive T cells sorted from PBMCs, taken less than 15 days before vaccination. The intended sense of this specimen's cell subset or site label: memory T cell fraction. The nucleotides are TGCAGTGCTACTGGAGGGTTGGGACTAGCGCGCTACAATGAGCAGTTCTTC. Translated, it gives CSATGGLGLARYNEQFF.